A selection of T cell receptor beta chains follows, all from one sample in a study of T cell responses to AZD1222 COVID-19 vaccine. The data were produced by immunoSEQ multiplex PCR, yet TCRdb's version contains in-frame clones alone and is incomplete. The sample shows roughly 28,000 clones, roughly nine tenths of them seen only once. This material consisted of peripheral blood, taken on day 0 of AZD1222 vaccination. Receptors originate from an adult in good health. CDR3s include the opening cysteine and the closing phenylalanine or tryptophan. The D gene is left open where the match is weak. Size values are once, few and many counts, or a class for expanded clones, and some rows have none.

j_gene: TRBJ2-3
abundance: -
d_gene: -
v_gene: TRBV7-8
CDR3nt: TGTGCCAGCAGCCCCCCCCGGGAAGATACGCAGTATTTT
CDR3aa: CASSPPREDTQYF

j_gene: TRBJ2-7
abundance: -
d_gene: TRBD2
v_gene: TRBV7-3
CDR3nt: TGTGCCAGCAGCCCGGGGGGGAGCTTAAGTAACGAGCAGTACTTC
CDR3aa: CASSPGGSLSNEQYF

j_gene: TRBJ1-2
abundance: -
d_gene: -
v_gene: TRBV3-1/TRBV3-2
CDR3nt: TGTGCCAGCAGCCACTCAGGAGAGGCCTATGGCTACACCTTC
CDR3aa: CASSHSGEAYGYTF

j_gene: TRBJ1-1
abundance: -
d_gene: -
v_gene: TRBV12-3/TRBV12-4
CDR3nt: TGTGCCAGCAGGAATGTAGGGGGGACTGAAGCTTTCTTT
CDR3aa: CASRNVGGTEAFF

j_gene: TRBJ2-2
abundance: -
d_gene: -
v_gene: TRBV3-1/TRBV3-2
CDR3nt: TGTGCCAGCAGCCAAAAAGCCAGGGCGGCCGGGGAGCTGTTTTTT
CDR3aa: CASSQKARAAGELFF

j_gene: TRBJ2-5
abundance: -
d_gene: -
v_gene: TRBV19
CDR3nt: TGTGCCAGTAGTGGGGGAAAGAAACAAGAGACCCAGTACTTC
CDR3aa: CASSGGKKQETQYF

j_gene: TRBJ2-3
abundance: -
d_gene: TRBD2
v_gene: TRBV5-1
CDR3nt: TGCGCCAGCAGCCGGACTAGCGGGGCAGATACGCAGTATTTT
CDR3aa: CASSRTSGADTQYF

j_gene: TRBJ1-5
abundance: -
d_gene: -
v_gene: TRBV19
CDR3nt: TGTGCCACCAATGTGGGGGGCAATCAGCCCCAGCATTTT
CDR3aa: CATNVGGNQPQHF

j_gene: TRBJ2-4
abundance: -
d_gene: -
v_gene: TRBV7-3
CDR3nt: TGTGCCAGCAGCTTACCGGGTGACAGCCGAAAAAACATTCAGTACTTC
CDR3aa: CASSLPGDSRKNIQYF

j_gene: TRBJ1-2
abundance: -
d_gene: TRBD1
v_gene: TRBV9
CDR3nt: TGTGCCAGCAGCGTAACGCAAGCCGGACAGGGTGGACGTGAAGGCTACACCTTC
CDR3aa: CASSVTQAGQGGREGYTF

j_gene: TRBJ2-7
abundance: -
d_gene: -
v_gene: TRBV5-5
CDR3nt: TGTGCCAGCAGCGACGACAGAGCCTACGAGCAGTACTTC
CDR3aa: CASSDDRAYEQYF

j_gene: TRBJ1-1
abundance: -
d_gene: TRBD1
v_gene: TRBV5-1
CDR3nt: TGCGCCAGCAGCTTGGAACAGGGGGTGAGCACTGAAGCTTTCTTT
CDR3aa: CASSLEQGVSTEAFF

j_gene: TRBJ1-6
abundance: -
d_gene: TRBD1
v_gene: TRBV3-1/TRBV3-2
CDR3nt: TGTGCCAGCAGCCCCCGGACAGGGGTAAATTCACCCCTCCACTTT
CDR3aa: CASSPRTGVNSPLHF

j_gene: TRBJ2-1
abundance: -
d_gene: TRBD2
v_gene: TRBV19
CDR3nt: TGTGCCAGTAGTATAACTGGTAGCGGGAGGGTAAATGAGCAGTTCTTC
CDR3aa: CASSITGSGRVNEQFF

j_gene: TRBJ2-7
abundance: -
d_gene: -
v_gene: TRBV6-2/TRBV6-3
CDR3nt: TGTGCCAGCAGATACGGGGACCACCCACAGCAGTACTTC
CDR3aa: CASRYGDHPQQYF

j_gene: TRBJ1-4
abundance: -
d_gene: -
v_gene: TRBV18
CDR3nt: TGTGCCAGCTCACCTGGTACCCTGTCCGGCGGTGAAAAACTGTTTTTT
CDR3aa: CASSPGTLSGGEKLFF

j_gene: TRBJ2-7
abundance: -
d_gene: TRBD1
v_gene: TRBV11-1
CDR3nt: TGTGCCAGCAGCCTGGACAGGGAGTTCTACGAGCAGTACTTC
CDR3aa: CASSLDREFYEQYF

j_gene: TRBJ2-7
abundance: -
d_gene: TRBD1
v_gene: TRBV28
CDR3nt: TGTGCCAGCAGTCCCCCCGGGACAGGGTTATACGAGCAGTACTTC
CDR3aa: CASSPPGTGLYEQYF

j_gene: TRBJ1-2
abundance: -
d_gene: -
v_gene: TRBV2
CDR3nt: TGTGCCAGCAAGGAAGGCAGGTTCAAAGGCTACACCTTC
CDR3aa: CASKEGRFKGYTF

j_gene: TRBJ2-3
abundance: -
d_gene: TRBD2
v_gene: TRBV27
CDR3nt: TGTGCCAGCGGGCCCTGGACTGCTAGCGGGAACACAGATACGCAGTATTTT
CDR3aa: CASGPWTASGNTDTQYF

j_gene: TRBJ1-1
abundance: -
d_gene: -
v_gene: TRBV5-1
CDR3nt: TGCGCCAGCAGCTTGGCCCCCATGAACACTGAAGCTTTCTTT
CDR3aa: CASSLAPMNTEAFF

j_gene: TRBJ1-2
abundance: -
d_gene: -
v_gene: TRBV5-1
CDR3nt: TGCGCCAGCAGCACGACAGGCCTCTATGGCTACACCTTC
CDR3aa: CASSTTGLYGYTF

j_gene: TRBJ1-3
abundance: -
d_gene: TRBD1
v_gene: TRBV6-6
CDR3nt: TGTGCCAGCATCCAACCCCAGGGGGCAGGAAACACCATATATTTT
CDR3aa: CASIQPQGAGNTIYF

j_gene: TRBJ1-5
abundance: -
d_gene: -
v_gene: TRBV6-5
CDR3nt: TGTGCCACAGGGCGCCATCAGCCCCAGCATTTT
CDR3aa: CATGRHQPQHF

j_gene: TRBJ1-1
abundance: -
d_gene: -
v_gene: TRBV3-1/TRBV3-2
CDR3nt: TGTGCCAGCAGCCAAGATTGTCAGGAGTACACTGAAGCTTTCTTT
CDR3aa: CASSQDCQEYTEAFF

j_gene: TRBJ2-5
abundance: -
d_gene: TRBD2
v_gene: TRBV19
CDR3nt: TGTGCCAGTAGTATAGGCCACATCGCGGGAGGTCGAGAGACCCAGTACTTC
CDR3aa: CASSIGHIAGGRETQYF

j_gene: TRBJ1-1
abundance: -
d_gene: -
v_gene: TRBV3-1/TRBV3-2
CDR3nt: TGTGCCAGCAGCCATTTTCAGGGGCGGGGAGCTTTCTTT
CDR3aa: CASSHFQGRGAFF

j_gene: TRBJ1-4
abundance: -
d_gene: -
v_gene: TRBV25-1
CDR3nt: TGTGCCAGCAGTGTCAGACGGGGGGCGAAAGTTGAAAAACTGTTTTTT
CDR3aa: CASSVRRGAKVEKLFF

j_gene: TRBJ1-2
abundance: -
d_gene: -
v_gene: TRBV5-1
CDR3nt: TGCGCCAGCAGCTTGGAAAGTAGAGGGGGCTATGGCTACACCTTC
CDR3aa: CASSLESRGGYGYTF

j_gene: TRBJ2-1
abundance: few
d_gene: -
v_gene: TRBV7-2
CDR3nt: TGTGCCAGCAGCCTACAGACCTCCTACAATGAGCAGTTCTTC
CDR3aa: CASSLQTSYNEQFF

j_gene: TRBJ2-5
abundance: -
d_gene: -
v_gene: TRBV7-7
CDR3nt: TGTGCTAGCAGCTGGGCTGCGGGACCACAAGAGACCCAGTACTTC
CDR3aa: CASSWAAGPQETQYF

j_gene: TRBJ1-1
abundance: -
d_gene: -
v_gene: TRBV28
CDR3nt: TGTGCCAGCAGTTCAACAGGGACCGGGGTAACTGAAGCTTTCTTT
CDR3aa: CASSSTGTGVTEAFF

j_gene: TRBJ2-7
abundance: -
d_gene: -
v_gene: TRBV15
CDR3nt: TGTGCCACCAGCAGAGATCCTGACCGACGGTGGTACTTC
CDR3aa: CATSRDPDRRWYF

j_gene: TRBJ2-1
abundance: -
d_gene: TRBD2
v_gene: TRBV6-2/TRBV6-3
CDR3nt: TGTGCCAGCAGCGCCGGGACTAAGGCGTTCTTC
CDR3aa: CASSAGTKAFF

j_gene: TRBJ2-7
abundance: once
d_gene: -
v_gene: TRBV9
CDR3nt: TGTGCCAGCAGCGTAGGAGCGACTAACTACGAGCAGTACTTC
CDR3aa: CASSVGATNYEQYF

j_gene: TRBJ1-5
abundance: -
d_gene: -
v_gene: TRBV2
CDR3nt: TGTGCCAGCGGCGGTGGAGACGGGGGACAGCCCCAGCATTTT
CDR3aa: CASGGGDGGQPQHF

j_gene: TRBJ1-5
abundance: -
d_gene: -
v_gene: TRBV24-1
CDR3nt: TGTGCCACCAGTGATCCCGGCTGGGGGGGTACAGATCAGCCCCAGCATTTT
CDR3aa: CATSDPGWGGTDQPQHF

j_gene: TRBJ1-1
abundance: -
d_gene: -
v_gene: TRBV10-3
CDR3nt: TGTGCCATCAGTGAGGCGGGCAGCAGTCAGGACACTGAAGCTTTCTTT
CDR3aa: CAISEAGSSQDTEAFF

j_gene: TRBJ2-1
abundance: once
d_gene: -
v_gene: TRBV28
CDR3nt: TGTGCCAGCAGTTTGGGCCGGCGGAAGCAGTTCTTC
CDR3aa: CASSLGRRKQFF

j_gene: TRBJ2-5
abundance: -
d_gene: -
v_gene: TRBV5-6
CDR3nt: TGTGCCAGCAGCCGGGTGGGGCGTGCGGCGGAGACCCAGTACTTC
CDR3aa: CASSRVGRAAETQYF

j_gene: TRBJ2-7
abundance: -
d_gene: -
v_gene: TRBV7-2
CDR3nt: TGTGCCAGCAGCTTAGGGCCAGTCTACGAGCAGTACTTC
CDR3aa: CASSLGPVYEQYF

j_gene: TRBJ2-1
abundance: -
d_gene: TRBD1
v_gene: TRBV7-3
CDR3nt: TGTGCCAGCAGTACAGGGGGAAGCTCCTACAATGAGCAGTTCTTC
CDR3aa: CASSTGGSSYNEQFF

j_gene: TRBJ1-2
abundance: -
d_gene: -
v_gene: TRBV21-1
CDR3nt: TGTGCCAGCAGCAAATCTCGGGGAAATGGCTACACCTTC
CDR3aa: CASSKSRGNGYTF

j_gene: TRBJ1-5
abundance: -
d_gene: -
v_gene: TRBV28
CDR3nt: TGTGCCACGACCCCCGTTAGCAATCAGCCCCAGCATTTT
CDR3aa: CATTPVSNQPQHF

j_gene: TRBJ2-3
abundance: once
d_gene: -
v_gene: TRBV6-5
CDR3nt: TGTGCCAGCAGTTACTCAGTGCTAGCGACAGATACGCAGTATTTT
CDR3aa: CASSYSVLATDTQYF

j_gene: TRBJ2-1
abundance: -
d_gene: TRBD2
v_gene: TRBV15
CDR3nt: TGTGCCACCCGGCGGGAGCGGTCCTACTACAATGAGCAGTTCTTC
CDR3aa: CATRRERSYYNEQFF

j_gene: TRBJ2-4
abundance: few
d_gene: TRBD1
v_gene: TRBV12-5
CDR3nt: TGTGCTAGTGGCTCCGGGACAGCCCTCCAACACATTCAGTACTTC
CDR3aa: CASGSGTALQHIQYF

j_gene: TRBJ2-7
abundance: -
d_gene: TRBD2
v_gene: TRBV9
CDR3nt: TGTGCCAGCAGCAACGCGGGAGGCTCCTACGAGCAGTACTTC
CDR3aa: CASSNAGGSYEQYF

j_gene: TRBJ2-1
abundance: -
d_gene: TRBD2
v_gene: TRBV9
CDR3nt: TGTGCCAGCAGCCTTTCCGGACTAGCGGGAGGGCCATCGTCGAGTGAGCAGTTCTTC
CDR3aa: CASSLSGLAGGPSSSEQFF

j_gene: TRBJ2-7
abundance: -
d_gene: -
v_gene: TRBV6-5
CDR3nt: TGTGCCAGCAGCCAAATTCCAACAGCGGCCTACGAGCAGTACTTC
CDR3aa: CASSQIPTAAYEQYF

j_gene: TRBJ1-1
abundance: -
d_gene: -
v_gene: TRBV11-2
CDR3nt: TGTGCCAGCAGCTTCACGACGGGGATGAACACTGAAGCTTTCTTT
CDR3aa: CASSFTTGMNTEAFF

j_gene: TRBJ2-1
abundance: -
d_gene: -
v_gene: TRBV2
CDR3nt: TGTGCCAGCAGTGAAAAGCGAAAAAGCTCCTACAATGAGCAGTTCTTC
CDR3aa: CASSEKRKSSYNEQFF

j_gene: TRBJ1-1
abundance: -
d_gene: TRBD1
v_gene: TRBV6-5
CDR3nt: TGTGCCAGCACCCGACAGGGGTTACGAACTGAAGCTTTCTTT
CDR3aa: CASTRQGLRTEAFF